This T cell receptor beta chain was profiled in a study of molecular identifiers for immune sequencing clone quantification. Study summary: Replicate RNA from around 20,000 or 100,000 naive CD8 T cells formed five aliquots; four were sequenced. Broader study findings: Sizes of highly expanded clones could be underestimated through identical TCRs sharing a barcode.

With listed TCR primers and previously described methods, bulk TCR libraries were prepared. Each CDR3 protein gets one entry after TCRdb re-called the PCR reads with MiXCR. This table holds 490,000 or so distinct CDR3 sequences, 20% to 25% found once. Notes on this clonotype: Its antigen is undetermined.

This CDR3 is 15 amino acids long. V was trimmed by 6 bases and J by 3 bases, leaving 17 bases between them. The chain uses TRBV12-3 or TRBV12-4 and TRBJ1-2, with TRBD1 as a possible D gene (6 bases). Source material: naive CD8+ T cells from blood, with Jurkat cell RNA spiked in. The subset here: FACS-sorted CD8+CD4-CCR7+CD45RA+ naive T cells. This receptor was obtained from a human donor in good health. Some libraries in this study had Jurkat cell RNA spiked in. CDR3 DNA: TGTGCCAGCAGAGTTGGGGCAGGGGCGGACTATGGCTACACCTTC. Translating it yields CASRVGAGADYGYTF.